The rows below give T cell receptor beta chains drawn from one sample of a study of cytomegalovirus exposure and HLA in healthy donors. Profiled with immunoSEQ multiplex PCR; TCRdb holds only in-frame clones, not every one. The sample contains around 130,000 clones, roughly 71% of which appear only once. The material sequenced was PBMCs. The receptors shown here come from a woman in her 40s in good health and CMV-seropositive. Each CDR3 is given with its conserved first and last residue. A D gene is named only where the DNA matches it firmly. Size is stated for part of the rows, as once, few or many counts, or as a class when the clone is expanded.

clone_size: .; j_call: TRBJ2-7; d_call: .; v_call: TRBV19; cdr3_nt: TGTGCCAGTAGTATAGGCAGGGGAAACTACGAGCAGTACTTC; cdr3_aa: CASSIGRGNYEQYF
clone_size: .; j_call: TRBJ2-7; d_call: TRBD1; v_call: TRBV29-1; cdr3_nt: TGCAGCGTCGTTACAGGGGGCGAGCAGTACTTC; cdr3_aa: CSVVTGGEQYF
clone_size: few; j_call: TRBJ2-1; d_call: TRBD1; v_call: TRBV5-1; cdr3_nt: TGCGCCAGCAGCACCCGGGACAGCTTTTACAATGAGCAGTTCTTC; cdr3_aa: CASSTRDSFYNEQFF
clone_size: .; j_call: TRBJ2-7; d_call: .; v_call: TRBV7-2; cdr3_nt: TGTGCCAGCAGCTTAGGTGCTAGCTACGAGCAGTACTTC; cdr3_aa: CASSLGASYEQYF
clone_size: .; j_call: TRBJ1-1; d_call: .; v_call: TRBV13; cdr3_nt: TGTGCCAGCAGCTCCCCCTCCGGGGGGGGACCTGAAGCTTTCTTT; cdr3_aa: CASSSPSGGGPEAFF
clone_size: .; j_call: TRBJ2-2; d_call: .; v_call: TRBV7-3; cdr3_nt: TGTGCCAGCAGCCCCTGGGCCAACACCGGGGAGCTGTTTTTT; cdr3_aa: CASSPWANTGELFF
clone_size: .; j_call: TRBJ1-6; d_call: .; v_call: TRBV9; cdr3_nt: TGTGCCAGCAGCCCAGACAGGACCATGGAGTATAATTCACCCCTCCACTTT; cdr3_aa: CASSPDRTMEYNSPLHF
clone_size: few; j_call: TRBJ2-1; d_call: .; v_call: TRBV5-6; cdr3_nt: TGTGCCAGCTGCCACTACACCCCCTACAATGAGCAGTTCTTC; cdr3_aa: CASCHYTPYNEQFF
clone_size: once; j_call: TRBJ2-3; d_call: TRBD2; v_call: TRBV30; cdr3_nt: TGTGCCTGGAGTGGGGCAGTAGCGGGGGGGACTGGGAATACGCAGTATTTT; cdr3_aa: CAWSGAVAGGTGNTQYF
clone_size: .; j_call: TRBJ1-2; d_call: .; v_call: TRBV7-8; cdr3_nt: TGTGCCAGCAGCTTAGGTACAGGGTTAGACTATGGCTACACCTTC; cdr3_aa: CASSLGTGLDYGYTF
clone_size: .; j_call: TRBJ2-5; d_call: .; v_call: TRBV7-6; cdr3_nt: TGTGCCAGCAGCTTAACTGAACAGACCCAGTACTTC; cdr3_aa: CASSLTEQTQYF
clone_size: .; j_call: TRBJ1-1; d_call: TRBD1; v_call: TRBV11-3; cdr3_nt: TGTGCCAGCAGCTCGACTAGACAGGGTGGGTCCACTGAAGCTTTCTTT; cdr3_aa: CASSSTRQGGSTEAFF
clone_size: .; j_call: TRBJ2-3; d_call: TRBD2; v_call: TRBV2; cdr3_nt: TGTGCCAGCAGTGTTCCTGGACTAGCGGGACTGACAATCACAGATACGCAGTATTTT; cdr3_aa: CASSVPGLAGLTITDTQYF
clone_size: .; j_call: TRBJ2-1; d_call: TRBD1; v_call: TRBV11-1; cdr3_nt: TGTGCCAGCAGTACGGACAGGGGGCCCTACAATGAGCAGTTCTTC; cdr3_aa: CASSTDRGPYNEQFF
clone_size: few; j_call: TRBJ1-1; d_call: TRBD1; v_call: TRBV7-9; cdr3_nt: TGTGCCAGCAGCACCGGACAGGCCCGGGGGTGGACTGAAGCTTTCTTT; cdr3_aa: CASSTGQARGWTEAFF
clone_size: .; j_call: TRBJ1-2; d_call: TRBD1; v_call: TRBV27; cdr3_nt: TGTGCCAGCAGCCTAACCACAGGGGCGCATGGCTACACCTTC; cdr3_aa: CASSLTTGAHGYTF